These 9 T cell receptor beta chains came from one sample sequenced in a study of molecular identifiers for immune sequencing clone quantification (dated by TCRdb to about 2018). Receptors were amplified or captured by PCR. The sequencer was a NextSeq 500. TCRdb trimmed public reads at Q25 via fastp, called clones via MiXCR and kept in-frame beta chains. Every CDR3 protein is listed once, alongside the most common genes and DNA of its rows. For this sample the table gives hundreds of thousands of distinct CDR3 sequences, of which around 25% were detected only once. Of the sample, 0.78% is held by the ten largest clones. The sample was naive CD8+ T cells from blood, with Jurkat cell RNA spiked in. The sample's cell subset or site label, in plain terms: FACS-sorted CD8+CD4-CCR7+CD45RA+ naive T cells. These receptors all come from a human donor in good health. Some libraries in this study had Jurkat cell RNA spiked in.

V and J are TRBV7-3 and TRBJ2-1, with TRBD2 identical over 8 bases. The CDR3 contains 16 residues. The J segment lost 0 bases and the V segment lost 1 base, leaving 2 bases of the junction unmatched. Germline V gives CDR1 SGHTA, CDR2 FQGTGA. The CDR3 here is CASSLKAGGSYNEQFF. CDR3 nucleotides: TGTGCCAGCAGCTTAAAGGCGGGAGGCTCCTACAATGAGCAGTTCTTC.

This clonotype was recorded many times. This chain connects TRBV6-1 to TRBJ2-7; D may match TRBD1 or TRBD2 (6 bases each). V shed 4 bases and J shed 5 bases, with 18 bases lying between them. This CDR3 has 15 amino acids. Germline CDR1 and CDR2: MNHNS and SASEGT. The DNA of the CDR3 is TGTGCCAGCAGTGCTTTTCAGGGGACTGGGGACGAGCAGTACTTC. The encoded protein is CASSAFQGTGDEQYF.

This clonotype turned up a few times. The CDR3 sequence is CATSDSEGSIGYTF. CDR3 sequence (DNA): TGTGCCACCAGTGACTCCGAAGGGTCGATTGGCTACACCTTC. V and J are TRBV24-1 and TRBJ1-2; D remains unclear. V gave up 4 bases and J gave up 7 bases, with 15 bases separating them. The CDR3 sequence is 14 residues long. The germline CDR1 and CDR2 sequences are KGHDR and SFDVKD.

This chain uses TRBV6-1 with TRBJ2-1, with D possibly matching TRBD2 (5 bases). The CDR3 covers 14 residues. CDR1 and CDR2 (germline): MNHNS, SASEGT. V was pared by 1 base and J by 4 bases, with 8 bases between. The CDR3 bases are TGTGCCAGCAGTGAAGGGAGGATGTACAATGAGCAGTTCTTC. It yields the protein CASSEGRMYNEQFF.

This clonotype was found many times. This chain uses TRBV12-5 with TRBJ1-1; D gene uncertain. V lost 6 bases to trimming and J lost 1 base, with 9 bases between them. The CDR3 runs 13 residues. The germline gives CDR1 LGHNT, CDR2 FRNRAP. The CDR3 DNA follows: TGTGCTAGTGGCCGCTCTCAGAACACTGAAGCTTTCTTT. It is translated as CASGRSQNTEAFF. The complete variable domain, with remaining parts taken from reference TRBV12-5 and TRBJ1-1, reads DARVTQTPRHKVTEMGQEVTMRCQPILGHNTVFWYRQTMMQGLELLAYFRNRAPLDDSGMPKDRFSAEMPDATLATLKIQPSEPRDSAVYFCASGRSQNTEAFFGQGTRLTVV.

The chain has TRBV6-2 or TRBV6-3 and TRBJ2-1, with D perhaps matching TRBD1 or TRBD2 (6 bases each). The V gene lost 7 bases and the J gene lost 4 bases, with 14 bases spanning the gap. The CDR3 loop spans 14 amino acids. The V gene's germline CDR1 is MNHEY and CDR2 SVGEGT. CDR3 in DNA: TGTGCCAGCACAATCCAGGGGACTTACAATGAGCAGTTCTTC. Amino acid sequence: CASTIQGTYNEQFF.

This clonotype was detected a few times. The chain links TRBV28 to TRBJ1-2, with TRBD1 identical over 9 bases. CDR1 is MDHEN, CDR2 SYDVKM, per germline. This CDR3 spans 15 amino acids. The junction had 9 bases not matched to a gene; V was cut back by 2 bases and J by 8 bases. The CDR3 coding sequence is TGTGCCAGCAGTTTACGGGAACAGGGGGCTGTAGGCTACACCTTC. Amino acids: CASSLREQGAVGYTF.

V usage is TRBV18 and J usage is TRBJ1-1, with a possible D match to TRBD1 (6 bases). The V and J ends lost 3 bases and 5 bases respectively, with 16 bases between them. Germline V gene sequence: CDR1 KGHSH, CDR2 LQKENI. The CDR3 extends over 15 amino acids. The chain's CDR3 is CASSPADQGLTEAFF. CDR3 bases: TGTGCCAGCTCACCCGCAGATCAGGGGTTGACTGAAGCTTTCTTT. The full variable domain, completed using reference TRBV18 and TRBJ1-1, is NAGVMQNPRHLVRRRGQEARLRCSPMKGHSHVYWYRQLPEEGLKFMVYLQKENIIDESGMPKERFSAEFPKEGPSILRIQQVVRGDSAAYFCASSPADQGLTEAFFGQGTRLTVV.

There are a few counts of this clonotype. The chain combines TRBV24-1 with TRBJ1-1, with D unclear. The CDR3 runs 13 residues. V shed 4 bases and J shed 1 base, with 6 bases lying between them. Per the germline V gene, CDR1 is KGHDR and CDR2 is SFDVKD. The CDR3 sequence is CATSEGKNTEAFF. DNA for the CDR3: TGTGCCACCAGTGAGGGGAAGAACACTGAAGCTTTCTTT.